This TCR beta chain was captured in a study of blood T cells in healthy people across ages. Comment on this clonotype: The antigen remains unidentified.

Broader study findings: PBMCs were not sorted, which prevented a conclusive comparison of naive versus antigen-experienced cells.

The CDR3 contains 15 residues. Germline CDR1 reads SGHTA; CDR2 reads FQGTGA. Germline trimming cut 5 bases from V and 13 bases from J; bases unmatched to any gene: 17. Combining a sample-barcoded 5' primer with a J-beta primer mix, a second PCR ran for roughly 7 to 12 cycles. A template-switch adaptor that had 12 random nucleotides put a tag on each cDNA molecule. TCRdb itself ran the 5' RACE reads through MiXCR, one entry per CDR3 protein. The sample lists 500,000 to 550,000 distinct CDR3 sequences, under 30% seen once, with approximately 10% in the top ten. Separately, the same data were catalogued under a study of T cells of mothers and their children.

The clonotype comes from a boy between 10 and 17 years old in good health. Sequenced material: blood. This chain uses TRBV7-3 with TRBJ2-1; 7 positions match TRBD1. The CDR3 protein is CASSQTPGTATSQFF. CDR3 nucleotide sequence: TGTGCCAGCAGCCAGACACCCGGGACAGCCACAAGCCAGTTCTTC.